This T cell receptor beta chain originates from a study of cytomegalovirus exposure and HLA in healthy donors. Findings and limits, study-wide: Most TCR sequences were uncommon, yet certain public TCRs appeared in many donors. Reports indicated that the classifier achieved high specificity and sensitivity in diagnosing cytomegalovirus status.

There are 15 residues in the CDR3. V was clipped by 4 bases and J by 1 base, with 14 bases between them. Germline-derived CDR1 and CDR2 are SGHNT and YYREEE (reference sequence). Remarks on this clone: The target antigen is unknown.

Profiled with immunoSEQ multiplex PCR; TCRdb holds only in-frame clones, not every one. The sample records more than 250,000 clones, 86% being singletons. The source is a woman in her late teens or twenties in good health and CMV-seronegative. Specimen: PBMCs. The chain is built from TRBV5-4 and TRBJ2-5; tentatively, D is TRBD2 (6 bases). The CDR3 coding sequence is TGTGCCAGCAGCCAAGGCGGTAGCGGCCAAGAGACCCAGTACTTC. Protein: CASSQGGSGQETQYF.